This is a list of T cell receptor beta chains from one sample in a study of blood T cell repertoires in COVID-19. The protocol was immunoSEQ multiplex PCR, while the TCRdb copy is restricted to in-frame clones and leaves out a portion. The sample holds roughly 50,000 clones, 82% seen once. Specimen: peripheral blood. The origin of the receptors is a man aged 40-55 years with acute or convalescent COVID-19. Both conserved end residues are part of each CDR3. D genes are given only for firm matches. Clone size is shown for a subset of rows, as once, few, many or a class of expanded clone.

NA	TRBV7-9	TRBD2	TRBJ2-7	CASSFPPSGGSFAYEQYF	TGTGCCAGCAGCTTCCCGCCTAGCGGGGGGTCTTTTGCCTACGAGCAGTACTTC
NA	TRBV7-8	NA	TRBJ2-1	CASSSTEISYNEQFF	TGTGCCAGCAGCTCGACAGAAATCTCCTACAATGAGCAGTTCTTC
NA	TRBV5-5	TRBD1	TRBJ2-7	CASAFGQGEFYEQYF	TGTGCCAGCGCCTTCGGACAGGGGGAATTCTACGAGCAGTACTTC
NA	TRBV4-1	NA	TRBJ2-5	CASSQWQRETQYF	TGCGCCAGCAGCCAATGGCAGAGGGAGACCCAGTACTTC
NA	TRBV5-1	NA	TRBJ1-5	CASSLSPSRDQPQHF	TGCGCCAGCAGCTTGTCCCCCTCTAGAGATCAGCCCCAGCATTTT
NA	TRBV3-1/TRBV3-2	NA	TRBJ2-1	CASSQDSYVNGGRYNEQFF	TGTGCCAGCAGCCAAGACTCGTATGTGAACGGGGGGCGATACAATGAGCAGTTCTTC
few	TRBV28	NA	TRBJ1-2	CASSFRGYGYTF	TGTGCCAGCAGTTTTAGGGGGTATGGCTACACCTTC
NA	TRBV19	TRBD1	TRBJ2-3	CASSMGTGGAWKDTQYF	TGTGCCAGTAGTATGGGGACAGGGGGCGCATGGAAAGATACGCAGTATTTT
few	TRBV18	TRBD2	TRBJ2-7	CASSPPGGGSVQQYF	TGTGCCAGCTCACCTCCCGGGGGGGGCTCCGTCCAGCAGTACTTC
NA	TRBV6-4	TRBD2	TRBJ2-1	CASSDSGTSGANEQFF	TGTGCCAGCAGTGATTCCGGGACTAGCGGGGCCAATGAGCAGTTCTTC
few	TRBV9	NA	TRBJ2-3	CASSVVREDTQYF	TGTGCCAGCAGCGTAGTACGGGAGGATACGCAGTATTTT
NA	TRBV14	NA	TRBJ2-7	CASSPGYEQYF	TGTGCCAGCAGCCCCGGTTACGAGCAGTACTTC
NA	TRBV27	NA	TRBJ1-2	CASSPGPGGANYGYTF	TGTGCCAGCAGTCCGGGGCCGGGGGGAGCTAACTATGGCTACACCTTC
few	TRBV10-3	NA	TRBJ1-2	CAISEGLIGYTF	TGTGCCATCAGTGAGGGGCTTATCGGCTACACCTTC
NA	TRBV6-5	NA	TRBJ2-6	CASRSDYSGANVLTF	TGTGCCAGCAGGTCCGACTACTCTGGGGCCAACGTCCTGACTTTC
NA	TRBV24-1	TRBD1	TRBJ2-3	CATSERKTGTGFTDTQYF	TGTGCCACCAGTGAAAGGAAGACCGGGACAGGGTTCACAGATACGCAGTATTTT
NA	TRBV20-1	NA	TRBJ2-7	CSARSVYEQYF	TGCAGTGCCAGGTCGGTCTACGAGCAGTACTTC
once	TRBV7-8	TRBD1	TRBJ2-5	CASSHPGDREETQYF	TGTGCCAGCAGTCACCCGGGGGACAGGGAAGAGACCCAGTACTTC
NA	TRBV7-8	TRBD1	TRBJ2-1	CASSSRTGLTWGGNEQFF	TGTGCCAGCAGCAGCAGGACAGGGCTAACTTGGGGCGGGAATGAGCAGTTCTTC
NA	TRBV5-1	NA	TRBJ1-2	CASSRSYGYTF	TGCGCCAGCAGCCGTTCCTATGGCTACACCTTC
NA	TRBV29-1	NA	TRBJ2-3	CSVRDRGTQYF	TGCAGCGTTCGGGATAGAGGTACGCAGTATTTT
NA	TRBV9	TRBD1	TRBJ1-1	CASSKGQGTPEAFF	TGTGCCAGCAGCAAGGGACAGGGAACCCCTGAAGCTTTCTTT
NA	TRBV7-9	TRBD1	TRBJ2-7	CASSPTDRGGHEQYF	TGTGCCAGCAGCCCCACCGACAGGGGTGGCCACGAGCAGTACTTC